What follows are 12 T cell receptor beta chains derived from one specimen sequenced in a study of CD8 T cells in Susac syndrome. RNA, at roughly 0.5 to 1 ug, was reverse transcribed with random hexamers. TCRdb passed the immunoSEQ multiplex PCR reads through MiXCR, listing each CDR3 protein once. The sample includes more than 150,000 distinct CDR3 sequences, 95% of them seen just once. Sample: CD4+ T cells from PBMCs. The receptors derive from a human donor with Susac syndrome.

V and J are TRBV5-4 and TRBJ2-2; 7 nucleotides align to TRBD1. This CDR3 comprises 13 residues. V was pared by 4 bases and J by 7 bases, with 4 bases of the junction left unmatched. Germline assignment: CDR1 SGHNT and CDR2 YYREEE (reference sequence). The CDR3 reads CASSLGTDGELFF. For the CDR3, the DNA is TGTGCCAGCAGCCTTGGGACAGACGGGGAGCTGTTTTTT.

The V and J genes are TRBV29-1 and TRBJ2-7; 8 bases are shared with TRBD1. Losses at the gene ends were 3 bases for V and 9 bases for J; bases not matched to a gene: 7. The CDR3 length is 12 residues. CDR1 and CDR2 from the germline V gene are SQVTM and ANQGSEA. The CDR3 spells CSVEDRDTGQYF. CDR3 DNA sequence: TGCAGCGTTGAGGACAGGGATACAGGGCAGTACTTC.

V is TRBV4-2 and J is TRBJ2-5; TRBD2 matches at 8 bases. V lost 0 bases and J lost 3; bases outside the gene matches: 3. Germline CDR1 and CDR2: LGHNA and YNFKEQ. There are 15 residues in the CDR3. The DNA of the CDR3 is TGTGCCAGCAGCCAAGATAATAGCGGGGAAGAGACCCAGTACTTC. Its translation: CASSQDNSGEETQYF.

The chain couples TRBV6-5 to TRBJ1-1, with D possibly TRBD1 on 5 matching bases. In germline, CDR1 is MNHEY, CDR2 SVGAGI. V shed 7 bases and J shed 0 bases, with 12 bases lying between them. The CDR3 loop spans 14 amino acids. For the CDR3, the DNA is TGTGCCAGCATGCGCGGGGCCATGAACACTGAAGCTTTCTTT. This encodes CASMRGAMNTEAFF.

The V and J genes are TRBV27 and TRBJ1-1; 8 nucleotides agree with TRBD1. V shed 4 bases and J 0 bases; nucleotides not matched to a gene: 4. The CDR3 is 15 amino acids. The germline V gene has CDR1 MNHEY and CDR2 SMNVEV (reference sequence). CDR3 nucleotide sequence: TGTGCCAGCAGTTCGGACAGGGTCATGAACACTGAAGCTTTCTTT. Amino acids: CASSSDRVMNTEAFF.

CDR3 coding DNA: TGTGCCAGCAGCCCGAACAGGGGCTACGAGCAGTACTTC. Residues: CASSPNRGYEQYF. The chain carries TRBV7-2 and TRBJ2-7; 7 bases line up with TRBD1. CDR1 and CDR2 (germline): SGHTA, FQGNSA. This CDR3 has 13 amino acids. V shed 5 bases and J 3 bases; nucleotides not matched to a gene: 4. The full variable domain, rest sourced from reference TRBV7-2 and TRBJ2-7, is GAGVSQSPSNKVTEKGKDVELRCDPISGHTALYWYRQSLGQGLEFLIYFQGNSAPDKSGLPSDRFSAERTGGSVSTLTIQRTQQEDSAVYLCASSPNRGYEQYFGPGTRLTVT.

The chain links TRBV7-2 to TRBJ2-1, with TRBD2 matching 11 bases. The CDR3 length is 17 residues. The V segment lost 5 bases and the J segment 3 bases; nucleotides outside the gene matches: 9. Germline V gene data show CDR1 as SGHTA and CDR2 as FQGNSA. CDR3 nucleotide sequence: TGTGCCAGCAGCCCCCGACTAGCGGGGTCGGTCTACAATGAGCAGTTCTTC. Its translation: CASSPRLAGSVYNEQFF.

The CDR3 region is CASSLRDRQTGELFF. In DNA form, the CDR3 reads TGTGCCAGCAGCCTCCGGGACAGACAAACCGGGGAGCTGTTTTTT. V gene TRBV5-4 combines with J gene TRBJ2-2; 7 bases are shared with TRBD1. Germline V CDR1 and CDR2: SGHNT, YYREEE (reference sequence). This CDR3 spans 15 amino acids. Unmatched junction bases numbered 8, after V lost 4 bases and J lost 5 bases.

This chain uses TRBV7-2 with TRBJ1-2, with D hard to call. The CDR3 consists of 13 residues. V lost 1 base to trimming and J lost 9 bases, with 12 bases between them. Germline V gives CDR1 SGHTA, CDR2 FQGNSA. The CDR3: CASSLDQDGSYTF. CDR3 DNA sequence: TGTGCCAGCAGCTTAGATCAAGATGGGAGCTACACCTTC.

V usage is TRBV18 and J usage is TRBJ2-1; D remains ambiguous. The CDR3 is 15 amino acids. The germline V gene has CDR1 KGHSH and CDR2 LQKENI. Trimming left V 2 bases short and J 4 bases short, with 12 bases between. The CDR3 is CASSPGVQNYNEQFF. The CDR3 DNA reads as TGTGCCAGCTCACCAGGAGTACAGAATTACAATGAGCAGTTCTTC.

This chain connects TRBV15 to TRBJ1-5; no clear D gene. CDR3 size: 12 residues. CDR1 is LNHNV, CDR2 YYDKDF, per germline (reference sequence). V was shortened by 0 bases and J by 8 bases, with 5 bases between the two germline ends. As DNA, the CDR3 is TGTGCCACCAGCAGAGATCTGGAGCCCCAGCATTTT. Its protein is CATSRDLEPQHF.

CDR3 DNA: TGTGCCAGCAGCCCGGGGACTAGCCTGGACTACGAGCAGTACTTC. It yields the protein CASSPGTSLDYEQYF. J is TRBJ2-7 and V is TRBV5-5, with TRBD2 identical over 9 bases. Germline lookup yields CDR1 SGHKS and CDR2 YYEKEE (reference sequence). The CDR3 is made up of 15 amino acids. Trimming took 4 bases from V and 3 from J; bases not matched to a gene: 8.